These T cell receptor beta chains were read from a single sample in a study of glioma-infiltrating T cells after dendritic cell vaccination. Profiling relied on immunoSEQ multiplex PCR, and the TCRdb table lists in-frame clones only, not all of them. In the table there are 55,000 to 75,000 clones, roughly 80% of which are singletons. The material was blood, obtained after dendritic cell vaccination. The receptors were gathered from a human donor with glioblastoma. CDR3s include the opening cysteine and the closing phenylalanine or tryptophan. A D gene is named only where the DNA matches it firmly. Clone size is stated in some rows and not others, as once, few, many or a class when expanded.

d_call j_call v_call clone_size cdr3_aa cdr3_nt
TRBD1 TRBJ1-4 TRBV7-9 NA CASRRTGANEKLFF TGTGCCAGCAGGCGGACAGGAGCTAATGAAAAACTGTTTTTT
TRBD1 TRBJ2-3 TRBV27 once CASSLGDRPTDTQYF TGTGCCAGCAGTTTAGGGGACAGACCCACAGATACGCAGTATTTT
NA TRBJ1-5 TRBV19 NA CASSKGIFQPQHF TGTGCCAGTAGTAAGGGGATCTTTCAGCCCCAGCATTTT
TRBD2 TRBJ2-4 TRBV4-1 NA CASSPGLAGARAKNIQYF TGCGCCAGCAGCCCTGGACTAGCGGGGGCCCGAGCCAAAAACATTCAGTACTTC
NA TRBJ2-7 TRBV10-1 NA CASTKRGNYEQYF TGCGCCAGCACCAAAAGGGGTAACTACGAGCAGTACTTC
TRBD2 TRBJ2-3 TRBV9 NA CASSVQVGLAGNTQYF TGTGCCAGCAGCGTCCAGGTGGGGCTAGCGGGGAATACGCAGTATTTT
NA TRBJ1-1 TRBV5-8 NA CASSPEPNTEAFF TGTGCCAGCAGCCCAGAACCGAACACTGAAGCTTTCTTT
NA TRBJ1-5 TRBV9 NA CASSPGGSNQPQHF TGTGCCAGCAGTCCCGGCGGAAGCAATCAGCCCCAGCATTTT
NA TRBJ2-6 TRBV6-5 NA CASGGANSGANVLTF TGTGCCAGCGGGGGGGCCAACTCTGGGGCCAACGTCCTGACTTTC
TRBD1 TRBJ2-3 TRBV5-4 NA CASSLDGRGSTDTQYF TGTGCCAGCAGCTTGGATGGCAGGGGGAGCACAGATACGCAGTATTTT
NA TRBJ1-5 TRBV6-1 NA CASSEDPNLNQPQHF TGTGCCAGCAGTGAAGACCCAAACCTAAATCAGCCCCAGCATTTT
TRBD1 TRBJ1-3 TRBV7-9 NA CASSEHLGTGSGNTIYF TGTGCCAGCAGCGAGCACCTCGGGACAGGGTCAGGAAACACCATATATTTT
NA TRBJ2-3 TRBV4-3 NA CASSPGPVGGGSDTQYF TGCGCCAGCAGCCCGGGCCCCGTAGGCGGGGGCTCAGATACGCAGTATTTT
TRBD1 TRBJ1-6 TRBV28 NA CASRAIQGAFYNSPLHF TGTGCCAGCAGGGCAATACAGGGGGCGTTCTATAATTCACCCCTCCACTTT
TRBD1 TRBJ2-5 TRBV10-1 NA CASSDAGTAQRETQYF TGCGCCAGCAGTGATGCCGGGACAGCGCAGCGAGAGACCCAGTACTTC
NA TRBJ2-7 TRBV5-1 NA CASGPVTGTVEQYF TGCGCCAGCGGACCCGTGACAGGTACGGTCGAGCAGTACTTC
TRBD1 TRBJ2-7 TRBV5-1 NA CASSLNRGEQYF TGCGCCAGCAGCTTAAACAGGGGCGAGCAGTACTTC
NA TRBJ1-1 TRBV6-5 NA CASRALPQGFTEAFF TGTGCCAGCAGAGCGCTTCCACAGGGTTTCACTGAAGCTTTCTTT
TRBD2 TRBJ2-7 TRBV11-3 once CASREGLAGIYEQYF TGTGCCAGCAGGGAGGGACTAGCGGGGATCTACGAGCAGTACTTC
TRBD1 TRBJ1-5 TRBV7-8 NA CASSWTGGNQPQHF TGTGCCAGCAGTTGGACAGGGGGCAATCAGCCCCAGCATTTT
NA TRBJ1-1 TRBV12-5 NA CASAKQPNTEAFF TGTGCTAGTGCCAAACAGCCGAACACTGAAGCTTTCTTT
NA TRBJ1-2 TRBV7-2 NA CASSFTWTANYGYTF TGTGCCAGCAGCTTTACCTGGACAGCTAACTATGGCTACACCTTC
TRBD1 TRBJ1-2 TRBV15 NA CATSRESGTGDGYTF TGTGCCACCAGCAGAGAATCGGGGACAGGTGATGGCTACACCTTC
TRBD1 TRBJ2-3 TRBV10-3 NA CAISQTGGSTDTQYF TGTGCCATCAGCCAAACAGGGGGTAGCACAGATACGCAGTATTTT
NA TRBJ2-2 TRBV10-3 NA CAISLSKANTGELFF TGTGCCATCAGTCTCTCTAAAGCGAACACCGGGGAGCTGTTTTTT
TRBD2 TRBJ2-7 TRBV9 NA CASSPQAGAFYEQYF TGTGCCAGCAGCCCCCAAGCGGGGGCCTTCTACGAGCAGTACTTC
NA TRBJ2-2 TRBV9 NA CASSVPTTGELFF TGTGCCAGCAGCGTTCCTACCACCGGGGAGCTGTTTTTT
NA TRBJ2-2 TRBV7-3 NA CASSPTEGGTGELFF TGTGCCAGCAGCCCCACGGAGGGAGGCACCGGGGAGCTGTTTTTT
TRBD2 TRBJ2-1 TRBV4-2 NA CASSQFRTSRQFF TGTGCCAGCAGCCAATTCAGGACTAGCCGGCAGTTCTTC